Following are 30 T cell receptor beta chains from one sample sequenced in a study. TCRdb processed the 5' RACE reads anew with MiXCR; each CDR3 protein has one entry. The data show about 40,000 distinct CDR3 sequences, 30% seen once. The sample taken for sequencing was tumor-infiltrating memory CD4+ T cells sorted from the breast tumor. The sample's subset: memory CD4+ T cells, CD4+CD45RO+CD25-. The receptors derive from a female donor with breast cancer.

V and J are TRBV5-5 and TRBJ1-1, with no clear D. V gave up 1 base and J gave up 3 bases, with 7 bases separating them. The germline V gene has CDR1 SGHKS and CDR2 YYEKEE (reference sequence). The CDR3 spans 13 residues. The CDR3 here is CASSLYRYTEAFF. DNA for the CDR3: TGTGCCAGCAGCTTGTACAGATACACTGAAGCTTTCTTT. The whole variable domain, filled in from reference TRBV5-5 and TRBJ1-1, reads DAGVTQSPTHLIKTRGQQVTLRCSPISGHKSVSWYQQVLGQGPQFIFQYYEKEERGRGNFPDRFSARQFPNYSSELNVNALLLGDSALYLCASSLYRYTEAFFGQGTRLTVV.

The V gene is TRBV28, the J gene TRBJ2-7; 9 bases fit TRBD2. The CDR3 runs 17 residues. Trimming took 2 bases from V and 2 from J; bases not matched to a gene: 10. The V gene's germline CDR1 is MDHEN and CDR2 SYDVKM. This CDR3 reads CASSLKFVAGGAYEQYF. The CDR3 DNA reads TGTGCCAGCAGTTTAAAATTCGTGGCGGGAGGGGCCTACGAGCAGTACTTC.

The gene calls are TRBV3-1 and TRBJ1-2; D is uncertain. V lost 3 bases, J lost 8 bases, and 7 bases lay in between. Germline CDR1 and CDR2: LGHDT and YNNKEL (reference sequence). The CDR3 sequence is 11 residues long. In nucleotides, the CDR3 is TGTGCCAGCAGCCAGGGTCCGGGCTACACCTTC. Translated: CASSQGPGYTF.

This clonotype was counted many times. This rearrangement joins TRBV27 to TRBJ1-5; 7 bases are shared with TRBD1. The CDR3 loop spans 15 amino acids. CDR1 and CDR2 from the germline V gene are MNHEY and SMNVEV (reference sequence). Unmatched junction bases numbered 7, after V lost 2 bases and J lost 6 bases. The CDR3: CASSLRQGDGQPQHF. CDR3 nucleotides: TGTGCCAGCAGTTTACGACAGGGTGACGGTCAGCCCCAGCATTTT.

The rearrangement joins TRBV7-3 to TRBJ2-2, with TRBD1 matching 8 bases. With 5 bases clipped from V and 0 bases from J, the junction kept 2 bases outside the gene matches. The germline V gene encodes CDR1 SGHTA and CDR2 FQGTGA. This CDR3 has 15 residues. This chain's CDR3 is CASSGQGANTGELFF. Written as DNA, the CDR3 is TGTGCCAGCAGCGGACAGGGCGCGAACACCGGGGAGCTGTTTTTT.

This clonotype has a handful of counts. The chain joins TRBV5-1 to TRBJ2-1; 8 bases agree with TRBD1. Germline V gives CDR1 SGHRS, CDR2 YFSETQ. This CDR3 is 16 amino acids long. The V segment lost 0 bases and the J segment 3 bases; nucleotides outside the gene matches: 5. CDR3 nucleotides: TGCGCCAGCAGCTTGGATGGGACAGGTGGCTACAATGAGCAGTTCTTC. Translated, it gives CASSLDGTGGYNEQFF.

Details on this clonotype: A much more abundant neighbour one base away suggests this may be a read error. This sequence joins TRBV29-1 and TRBJ1-6, with D hard to call. V was trimmed by 4 bases and J by 10 bases, leaving 14 bases between them. This CDR3 has 13 residues. Germline V gene data show CDR1 as SQVTM and CDR2 as ANQGSEA. Written as DNA, the CDR3 is TGCAGCGTTGCGGTGGAGGCGGACTCACCCCTCCACTTT. Amino acid sequence: CSVAVEADSPLHF.

This clonotype was recorded at least ten times. V is TRBV28 and J is TRBJ1-5; D unclear. Germline CDR1 MDHEN, CDR2 SYDVKM. Trimming removed 11 bases at V and 5 bases at J, with 22 bases between. The CDR3 length is 15 residues. The CDR3: CAEHYPGGVYQPQHF. DNA for the CDR3: TGTGCCGAACACTACCCGGGTGGGGTTTATCAGCCCCAGCATTTT.

This clonotype was found a few times. The CDR3 DNA reads as TGTGCCAGCAGTTACCAGGGGGGCACTGAAGCTTTCTTT. Translated: CASSYQGGTEAFF. The rearrangement uses TRBV14 and TRBJ1-1; 7 bases agree with TRBD1. Germline V gene data show CDR1 as SGHDN and CDR2 as FVKESK. The CDR3 is 13 residues long. The V and J ends lost 6 bases and 4 bases, in that order; junction bases with no gene match: 5.

The chain has TRBV5-4 and TRBJ1-2, with unresolved D. CDR1 SGHNT and CDR2 YYREEE come from the germline V gene (reference sequence). The CDR3 has 12 residues. Trimming took off 0 bases at V and 8 bases at J, with 8 bases between the two ends. The CDR3 bases are TGTGCCAGCAGCTTGGGGAAAAAAGGCTACACCTTC. It is translated as CASSLGKKGYTF.

This clonotype was observed a few times. The chain joins TRBV4-1 to TRBJ2-5; no clear D. The length of the CDR3 is 13 residues. The V and J ends lost 4 bases and 4 bases respectively, with 10 bases between them. The germline V gene has CDR1 MGHRA and CDR2 YSYEKL. The CDR3 is CASSLTLGETQYF. CDR3 sequence (DNA): TGCGCCAGCAGCCTAACGCTCGGAGAGACCCAGTACTTC.

This clonotype appeared once. The rearrangement joins TRBV2 to TRBJ1-2; D ambiguous. Germline CDR1 and CDR2: SNHLY and FYNNEI. V was shortened by 4 bases and J by 7 bases, with 16 bases between the two germline ends. The CDR3 extends over 14 amino acids. CDR3 coding DNA: TGTGCCAGCAGTGTCGCCCTAGGGAGCAGTGGCTACACCTTC. It encodes CASSVALGSSGYTF.

This clonotype appeared a single time. Being one base from a much bigger clone, this may be a read error. The CDR3 does not end in the conserved phenylalanine or tryptophan, so this is likely a read error. The chain links TRBV20-1 to TRBJ2-1; no clear D. The V gene lost 3 bases and the J gene lost 0 bases, with 15 bases spanning the gap. Germline loops: CDR1 DFQATT, CDR2 SNEGSKA (reference sequence). The CDR3 consists of 16 residues. The CDR3 loop reads CSASPLRPSSYNEQFL. DNA of the CDR3: TGCAGTGCTAGCCCCCTGAGACCGAGCTCCTACAATGAGCAGTTCCTC.

This clonotype was seen at least ten times. The chain carries TRBV9 and TRBJ2-2; no clear D. Trimming stripped 0 bases from V and 2 bases from J, with 8 bases between. Germline assignment: CDR1 SGDLS and CDR2 YYNGEE. The CDR3 has 15 amino acids. DNA of the CDR3: TGTGCCAGCAGCGTAGACAGTCCTAACACCGGGGAGCTGTTTTTT. Protein product: CASSVDSPNTGELFF.

This clonotype was observed many times. V and J are TRBV7-9 and TRBJ2-1, with D perhaps matching TRBD2 (6 bases). Germline V lookup: CDR1 SEHNR, CDR2 FQNEAQ (reference sequence). This CDR3 comprises 13 residues. V dropped 4 bases and J dropped 7 bases, with 11 bases sitting between them. CDR3 amino acids: CASSSSTRNEQFF. Here the CDR3 DNA reads TGTGCCAGCAGCTCCTCGACTAGAAATGAGCAGTTCTTC.

In regard to this clonotype: A much larger clone differs by one base, so this may be a read error. This chain uses TRBV29-1 with TRBJ1-2, with D possibly TRBD1 on 5 matching bases. This CDR3 region has 11 residues. CDR1 SQVTM and CDR2 ANQGSEA come from the germline V gene. As DNA, the CDR3 is TGCAGCTCATGGGAGGGGAGGGGCTACGCCTTC. Its protein product is CSSWEGRGYAF.

The chain carries TRBV28 and TRBJ1-2; no clear D. CDR3 length equals 12 residues. The germline V and J ends were trimmed by 7 bases and 8 bases, with 14 bases remaining between them. Germline CDR1 and CDR2: MDHEN and SYDVKM. Here the CDR3 DNA reads TGTGCCAGCACCCAAAGCGAGGGCGGCTACACCTTC. This sequence encodes CASTQSEGGYTF.

The chain joins TRBV29-1 to TRBJ2-7; weak D call: TRBD1 (5 bases). V was pared by 8 bases and J by 0 bases, with 17 bases between. The germline CDR1 and CDR2 sequences are SQVTM and ANQGSEA. CDR3 length: 14 amino acids. CDR3 sequence: CSTAWGQGSYEQYF. The CDR3 coding sequence is TGCAGCACCGCCTGGGGCCAAGGCTCCTACGAGCAGTACTTC.

This sequence joins TRBV5-1 and TRBJ1-1, with D unclear. This CDR3 region has 14 residues. The germline V gene encodes CDR1 SGHRS and CDR2 YFSETQ. Trimming removed 0 bases from V and 2 bases from J, with 8 bases in between. Here the CDR3 DNA reads TGCGCCAGCAGCTTGGCAGGCCCTAACACTGAAGCTTTCTTT. It yields the protein CASSLAGPNTEAFF.

The rearrangement links TRBV7-2 to TRBJ2-5; 11 bases match TRBD1. Germline V CDR1 and CDR2: SGHTA, FQGNSA. V was pared by 0 bases and J by 9 bases, with 6 bases of the junction left unmatched. The CDR3 runs 15 residues. Here the CDR3 DNA reads TGTGCCAGCAGCTTAGCCGGACAGGGGGCTGGGTCCCAGTACTTC. The encoded protein is CASSLAGQGAGSQYF.

This clonotype showed up just a few times. J is TRBJ1-1 and V is TRBV7-8; weak D call: TRBD1 (5 bases). Germline assignment: CDR1 SGHVS and CDR2 FQNEAQ. The CDR3 is 16 residues long. Deletions cut 5 bases from V and 11 bases from J, with 27 bases between. The DNA for the CDR3 is TGTGCCAGCAGCATCAGCTTTTCCGGGACCCCGCCCACGGCTTTCTTT. Protein: CASSISFSGTPPTAFF.

This chain links TRBV7-9 with TRBJ1-2; D is ambiguous. Germline loops: CDR1 SEHNR, CDR2 FQNEAQ (reference sequence). Trimming pared 0 bases from V and 8 bases from J, leaving 10 bases between. The CDR3 consists of 13 residues. CDR3 in DNA: TGTGCCAGCAGCTTAGCGGGGTCGGGAGGCTACACCTTC. Protein sequence: CASSLAGSGGYTF.

CDR3 coding DNA: TGTGCCAGCAGTTGGGGACTAGGGGTGTCCTACGAGCAGTACTTC. Protein: CASSWGLGVSYEQYF. This sequence joins TRBV27 and TRBJ2-7; TRBD2 aligns across 8 bases. The germline CDR1 and CDR2 sequences are MNHEY and SMNVEV (reference sequence). The V and J ends lost 4 bases and 1 base, in that order; junction bases with no gene match: 6. The CDR3 loop spans 15 amino acids.

DNA for the CDR3: TGTGCCAGCAGTTACCTGAGGGAGCTGTTTTTT. Protein product: CASSYLRELFF. The chain recombines TRBV6-5 with TRBJ2-2, with D unresolved. The CDR3 contains 11 residues. Trimming shortened V by 2 bases and J by 9 bases, and 4 bases separated the two germline ends. Germline values: CDR1 MNHEY, CDR2 SVGAGI.

This clonotype was recorded a few times. The rearrangement uses TRBV27 and TRBJ1-3; D possibly corresponds to TRBD1 (6 bases). The CDR3 is 14 amino acids. CDR1 MNHEY and CDR2 SMNVEV come from the germline V gene (reference sequence). V shed 5 bases and J shed 9 bases, with 17 bases lying between them. CDR3: CASSDRDKKGTIYF. The DNA of the CDR3 is TGTGCCAGCAGTGACCGGGACAAAAAAGGCACCATATATTTT.

The V and J genes are TRBV9 and TRBJ2-2; the match to TRBD2 covers 8 bases. The junction had 5 bases not matched to a gene; V was cut back by 0 bases and J by 4 bases. Germline CDR1 reads SGDLS; CDR2 reads YYNGEE. CDR3 length: 16 amino acids. CDR3 residues: CASSVAGGRSTGELFF. In nucleotides, the CDR3 is TGTGCCAGCAGCGTAGCCGGCGGGAGGTCCACCGGGGAGCTGTTTTTT.

This clonotype was seen only a few times. At one end, the junction sequence differs from germline, possibly due to a read error. The chain has TRBV5-1 and TRBJ2-7; D is unclear. Looked up from germline, CDR1 is SGHRS and CDR2 is YFSETQ. This CDR3 has 12 residues. The CDR3 bases are TGCGCCAGCAGGGAAGACTCCTACGAGCGGTACTTC. Protein sequence: CASREDSYERYF.

As to this clonotype: One base away lies a much larger clone, so this may be a sequencing read error. The J gene is TRBJ2-1, the V gene TRBV7-3, with 9 bases that match TRBD2. V lost 0 bases and J lost 5; bases outside the gene matches: 8. The CDR3 contains 17 residues. Looked up from germline, CDR1 is SGHTA and CDR2 is FQGTGA. The CDR3 protein is CASSLTPPAGGHNEQFF. The CDR3 DNA reads as TGTGCCAGCAGCTTAACACCGCCAGCGGGGGGTCACAATGAGCAGTTCTTC.

CDR3 sequence reads: CASSPLTGLAGVANEQFF. In DNA form, the CDR3 reads TGTGCCAGCAGTCCACTGACGGGACTAGCGGGAGTTGCGAATGAGCAGTTCTTC. The chain employs TRBV27 and TRBJ2-1; 14 nucleotides line up with TRBD2. The CDR3 length is 18 residues. V shed 5 bases, J shed 7 bases, and the junction held 13 bases outside the gene matches. From germline, CDR1 is MNHEY and CDR2 SMNVEV (reference sequence).

In DNA form, the CDR3 reads TGTGCCAGCAGCTTCAGGGGGCCCCCGGACGAGCAGTACTTC. This translates into CASSFRGPPDEQYF. The chain links TRBV7-9 to TRBJ2-7, with 8 bases lining up with TRBD1. Looked up from germline, CDR1 is SEHNR and CDR2 is FQNEAQ (reference sequence). The length of the CDR3 is 14 residues. The V segment lost 3 bases and the J segment 5 bases; nucleotides outside the gene matches: 6. Looking up the rest from reference TRBV7-9 and TRBJ2-7 gives the full variable domain: DTGVSQNPRHKITKRGQNVTFRCDPISEHNRLYWYRQTLGQGPEFLTYFQNEAQLEKSRLLSDRFSAERPKGSFSTLEIQRTEQGDSAMYLCASSFRGPPDEQYFGPGTRLTVT.